This TCR beta chain was profiled in a study of blood T cell repertoires in COVID-19. In the study overall: Collection of acute and convalescent COVID-19 samples took place in the United States, Italy and Spain. Sources were T cells, B-cell-depleted T cells, or PBMCs; the material itself was cDNA or gDNA.

Per the original methods: Reference gene primer amplification yielded estimated nucleated cell counts. The protocol was immunoSEQ multiplex PCR, while the TCRdb copy is restricted to in-frame clones and leaves out a portion. V and J calls and clone size are those listed in that table; D and trimming were worked out from the DNA. The repertoire holds 210,000 or so clones, about nine tenths seen once, with roughly 6.7% in the top ten. This CDR3 region has 15 residues. The junction had 6 bases not matched to a gene; V was cut back by 7 bases and J by 4 bases. Germline CDR1 reads MNHEY; CDR2 reads SVGAGI.

The material sequenced was peripheral blood. The clonotype originates from a man in his forties with acute or convalescent COVID-19. The rearrangement links TRBV6-5 to TRBJ2-1; 11 bases map to TRBD2. The CDR3 loop is CASTPSGGLYNEQFF. CDR3 DNA: TGTGCCAGCACCCCTAGCGGGGGGCTTTACAATGAGCAGTTCTTC.